A single sample gave rise to the 19 T cell receptor beta chains below, sequenced in a study of graft-versus-host responses after intestinal transplantation. Measured with immunoSEQ multiplex PCR; TCRdb has only the in-frame clones, and not every one. The profile covers more than 10,000 clones, with more than 85% appearing a single time and approximately 4.4% taken by the ten largest. The sample was PBMCs, taken approximately 35 months after intestinal transplantation. These receptors originate from a human patient who received an intestinal transplant, so some T cells may come from the graft donor.

This chain joins TRBV9 and TRBJ2-5; D is undetermined. CDR1 is SGDLS, CDR2 YYNGEE, per germline. Deletions cut 0 bases from V and 4 bases from J, with 10 bases between. The CDR3 has 14 amino acids. The DNA of the CDR3 is TGTGCCAGCAGCGTAGAGGGCAGCGCAGAGACCCAGTACTTC. Translating it yields CASSVEGSAETQYF.

The chain uses TRBV19 and TRBJ1-5; TRBD1 is a possible D gene (5 bases). Looked up from germline, CDR1 is LNHDA and CDR2 is SQIVND (reference sequence). Deletions cut 5 bases from V and 9 bases from J, with 14 bases between. This CDR3 contains 13 residues. The CDR3, as DNA: TGTGCCAGTAGTGGGCCAGGGCCCTCGCCCCAGCATTTT. Its translation: CASSGPGPSPQHF.

This clone was detected once. The chain joins TRBV5-4 to TRBJ2-1; 8 bases align to TRBD2. The germline CDR1 and CDR2 sequences are SGHNT and YYREEE (reference sequence). With V trimmed by 0 bases and J by 8 bases, 10 bases remained unmatched. The CDR3 is 16 residues long. CDR3 bases: TGTGCCAGCAGCTTGGGACTTAGCGGGGCCAGGGATGAGCAGTTCTTC. Its translation is CASSLGLSGARDEQFF.

The rearrangement uses TRBV14 and TRBJ1-2; D uncertain. Germline lookup yields CDR1 SGHDN and CDR2 FVKESK. The CDR3 is 13 amino acids. Trimming removed 1 base from V and 5 bases from J, with 8 bases in between. CDR3 residues: CASSQALLYGYTF. CDR3 bases: TGTGCCAGCAGCCAAGCACTTCTTTATGGCTACACCTTC. Drawing the rest from reference TRBV14 and TRBJ1-2, the complete variable domain is EAGVTQFPSHSVIEKGQTVTLRCDPISGHDNLYWYRRVMGKEIKFLLHFVKESKQDESGMPNNRFLAERTGGTYSTLKVQPAELEDSGVYFCASSQALLYGYTFGSGTRLTVV.

This clone was counted a single time. The J gene is TRBJ1-3, the V gene TRBV6-6, with no clear D. CDR1 is MNHNY, CDR2 SVGAGI, per germline (reference sequence). The CDR3 has 13 amino acids. Between the trimmed V and J ends, which lost 9 bases and 0 bases, there was a span of 9 bases. The CDR3 loop reads CASLQSSGNTIYF. The DNA of the CDR3 is TGTGCCAGTCTACAAAGCTCTGGAAACACCATATATTTT.

This chain links TRBV10-2 with TRBJ2-5; no reliable D call. CDR1 WSHSY and CDR2 SAAADI come from the germline V gene. This CDR3 is 12 amino acids long. V dropped 5 bases and J dropped 5 bases, with 9 bases sitting between them. For the CDR3, the DNA is TGCGCCAGCAGTTTCCAGAGGGAGACCCAGTACTTC. It encodes CASSFQRETQYF.

This clone was recorded once. V is TRBV7-8 and J is TRBJ1-2, with D perhaps matching TRBD1 (6 bases). The germline CDR1 and CDR2 sequences are SGHVS and FQNEAQ. The length of the CDR3 is 14 residues. V shed 1 base and J shed 3 bases, with 9 bases lying between them. Written as DNA, the CDR3 is TGTGCCAGCAGCTTAGGGTCAGGGGACTATGGCTACACCTTC. It specifies CASSLGSGDYGYTF.

V is TRBV27 and J is TRBJ1-1; D perhaps matches TRBD1 (5 bases). The CDR3 consists of 13 residues. Per the germline V gene, CDR1 is MNHEY and CDR2 is SMNVEV (reference sequence). With 3 bases removed from V and 11 bases from J, the gap between germline ends came to 16 bases. The CDR3 loop reads CASSLGRPSGAFF. The CDR3 bases are TGTGCCAGCAGTTTGGGACGTCCTAGCGGGGCTTTCTTT.

V is TRBV6-1 and J is TRBJ2-7, with D tentatively TRBD1 or TRBD2 (6 bases each). Germline assignment: CDR1 MNHNS and CDR2 SASEGT. The germline V and J ends were trimmed by 4 bases and 9 bases, with 22 bases remaining between them. This CDR3 is 15 amino acids long. As DNA, the CDR3 is TGTGCCAGCAGTGCCCAGGACTTCCCCGGGGGCGTGCAGTACTTC. Its translation: CASSAQDFPGGVQYF.

Remarks on this clone: Mismatch with germline at one junction end may stem from a read error. The chain links TRBV7-9 to TRBJ2-2; 7 positions match TRBD1. Germline values: CDR1 SEHNR, CDR2 FQNEAQ (reference sequence). CDR3 length: 15 amino acids. In DNA, the CDR3 is TGTGCCAGCACCTTAGGGGGCGCGGGTGCCGGGGAGCTGTTTTTT. Its translation is CASTLGGAGAGELFF.

On this clone: At one boundary the junction diverges from the germline segment, which might be a read error. The V and J genes are TRBV27 and TRBJ2-7, with TRBD1 as a possible D gene (6 bases). The CDR3 has 14 residues. Germline V gene data show CDR1 as MNHEY and CDR2 as SMNVEV (reference sequence). CDR3 protein: CASTLSQGSYEQYF. DNA of the CDR3: TGTGCCAGCACTTTATCGCAGGGGTCCTACGAGCAGTACTTC.

This rearrangement joins TRBV6-5 to TRBJ2-7; no firm D call. The CDR3 contains 11 residues. Germline-derived CDR1 and CDR2 are MNHEY and SVGAGI. V gave up 7 bases and J gave up 9 bases, with 13 bases separating them. In nucleotides, the CDR3 is TGTGCCAGCATGGACCGGAGAGGGCAGTACTTC. It codes for CASMDRRGQYF.

The chain recombines TRBV9 with TRBJ1-1; 7 positions agree with TRBD1. The germline V gene encodes CDR1 SGDLS and CDR2 YYNGEE. The CDR3 has 14 amino acids. Trimming removed 2 bases from V and 8 bases from J; junction bases left unmatched: 9. For the CDR3, the DNA is TGTGCCAGCAGCGTCGGGAGTAAGGGGGCAGAAGCTTTCTTT. Amino acids: CASSVGSKGAEAFF. The full variable domain, completed using reference TRBV9 and TRBJ1-1, is DSGVTQTPKHLITATGQRVTLRCSPRSGDLSVYWYQQSLDQGLQFLIQYYNGEERAKGNILERFSAQQFPDLHSELNLSSLELGDSALYFCASSVGSKGAEAFFGQGTRLTVV.

The chain recombines TRBV7-9 with TRBJ1-2; D is perhaps TRBD1 (5 bases). CDR1 and CDR2 from the germline V gene are SEHNR and FQNEAQ (reference sequence). The germline V and J ends were trimmed by 7 bases and 7 bases, with 19 bases remaining between them. This CDR3 is 14 amino acids long. The CDR3 coding sequence is TGTGCCAGCACATTCGGGGCCCGCGGTGGTGGCTACACCTTC. It yields the protein CASTFGARGGGYTF.

V and J are TRBV7-2 and TRBJ1-1, with D perhaps TRBD1 (5 bases). Trimming removed 1 base at V and 5 bases at J, with 14 bases between. Germline CDR1 is SGHTA and CDR2 is FQGNSA. The CDR3 runs 15 residues. The CDR3 region has the DNA TGTGCCAGCAGCTTAGATTGGGGGGTAGGAACTGAAGCTTTCTTT. Protein sequence: CASSLDWGVGTEAFF. Looking up the rest from reference TRBV7-2 and TRBJ1-1 gives the full variable domain: GAGVSQSPSNKVTEKGKDVELRCDPISGHTALYWYRQSLGQGLEFLIYFQGNSAPDKSGLPSDRFSAERTGGSVSTLTIQRTQQEDSAVYLCASSLDWGVGTEAFFGQGTRLTVV.

The gene calls are TRBV7-9 and TRBJ2-7; no clear D. Trimming removed 1 base at V and 3 bases at J, with 10 bases between. Germline V gene lookup returns CDR1 SEHNR and CDR2 FQNEAQ (reference sequence). This CDR3 comprises 14 residues. Here the CDR3 DNA reads TGTGCCAGCAGCTTAGTAACCAACAGCTACGAGCAGTACTTC. It yields the protein CASSLVTNSYEQYF. The complete variable domain, with remaining parts taken from reference TRBV7-9 and TRBJ2-7, reads DTGVSQNPRHKITKRGQNVTFRCDPISEHNRLYWYRQTLGQGPEFLTYFQNEAQLEKSRLLSDRFSAERPKGSFSTLEIQRTEQGDSAMYLCASSLVTNSYEQYFGPGTRLTVT.

The gene calls are TRBV7-6 and TRBJ2-7, with 9 bases identical to TRBD2. V gave up 1 base and J gave up 1 base; unmatched junction bases: 2. This CDR3 is 15 amino acids long. Germline CDR1 is SGHVS and CDR2 is FNYEAQ. CDR3 loop: CASSLVSGGSYEQYF. The CDR3 DNA sequence: TGTGCCAGCAGCTTAGTTAGCGGGGGATCCTACGAGCAGTACTTC.

This chain uses TRBV9 with TRBJ2-1, with D perhaps TRBD1 (5 bases). This CDR3 has 15 amino acids. Germline V gives CDR1 SGDLS, CDR2 YYNGEE. Between the trimmed V and J ends, which lost 0 bases and 4 bases, there was a span of 11 bases. In nucleotides, the CDR3 is TGTGCCAGCAGCGTAGTGGGGCCCCCTTACAATGAGCAGTTCTTC. Its translation is CASSVVGPPYNEQFF.

V is TRBV5-4 and J is TRBJ2-5, with TRBD2 matching 9 bases. CDR1 and CDR2 from the germline V gene are SGHNT and YYREEE (reference sequence). V gave up 3 bases and J gave up 0 bases; unmatched junction bases: 6. The CDR3 extends over 16 amino acids. Written as DNA, the CDR3 is TGTGCCAGCAGCTCCAGCGGGGGGATGTACCAAGAGACCCAGTACTTC. Translating gives CASSSSGGMYQETQYF.